Described below is a single T cell receptor beta chain sequence and its context. Its antigen remains unidentified. A much larger clone is a single base away; this may be a read error. There are 13 residues in the CDR3. Germline V lookup: CDR1 SQVTM, CDR2 ANQGSEA. Using a J-beta primer mix together with a sample-barcoded 5' primer, a second PCR was run for roughly 7 to 12 cycles. TCRdb processed the 5' RACE reads anew with MiXCR; each CDR3 protein has one entry. The sample yields 650,000 to 1,000,000 distinct CDR3 sequences, around 36% seen once. The data derive from a study of blood T cells in healthy people across ages. The overall study: About one barcoded beta molecule per two T cells was captured by template switching. Points from the study as a whole: Estimates of diversity drawn from one million T cells were considered underestimates.

The clonotype was recovered from a man between 18 and 29 years old in good health. The sample comprised blood. The rearrangement uses TRBV29-1 and TRBJ2-1, with TRBD2 matching 10 bases. In nucleotides, the CDR3 is TGCAGCGTGGGACTAGCGCCCTACAATGAGCGGTTCTTC. This sequence encodes CSVGLAPYNERFF.